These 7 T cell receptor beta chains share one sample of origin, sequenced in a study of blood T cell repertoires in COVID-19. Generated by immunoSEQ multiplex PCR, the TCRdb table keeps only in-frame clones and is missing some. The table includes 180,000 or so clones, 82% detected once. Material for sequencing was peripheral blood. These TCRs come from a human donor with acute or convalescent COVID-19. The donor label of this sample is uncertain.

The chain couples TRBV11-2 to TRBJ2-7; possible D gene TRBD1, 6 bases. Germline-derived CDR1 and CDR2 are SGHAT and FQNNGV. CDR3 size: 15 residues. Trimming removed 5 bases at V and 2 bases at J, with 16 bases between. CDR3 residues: CASSTAGTNAYEQYF. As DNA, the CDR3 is TGTGCCAGCAGCACTGCCGGGACAAATGCCTACGAGCAGTACTTC. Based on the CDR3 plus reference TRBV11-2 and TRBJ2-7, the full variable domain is EAGVAQSPRYKIIEKRQSVAFWCNPISGHATLYWYQQILGQGPKLLIQFQNNGVVDDSQLPKDRFSAERLKGVDSTLKIQPAKLEDSAVYLCASSTAGTNAYEQYFGPGTRLTVT.

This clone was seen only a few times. CDR3 region: CASSQNRGGQPQHF. CDR3 nucleotides: TGTGCCAGCAGCCAAAACAGGGGTGGGCAGCCCCAGCATTTT. The chain uses TRBV3-1 (or the pseudogene TRBV3-2) and TRBJ1-5; 7 bases agree with TRBD1. CDR3 length equals 14 residues. V lost 2 bases to trimming and J lost 7 bases; unmatched junction nucleotides: 5. CDR1 is LGHDT and CDR2 is YNNKEL in the germline V gene (reference sequence).

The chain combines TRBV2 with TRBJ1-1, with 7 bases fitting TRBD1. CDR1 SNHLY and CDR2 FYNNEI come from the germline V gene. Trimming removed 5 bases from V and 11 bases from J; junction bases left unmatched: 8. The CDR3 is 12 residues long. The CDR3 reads CASSQGVNSAFF. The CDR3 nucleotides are TGTGCCAGCAGTCAGGGGGTGAACTCGGCTTTCTTT.

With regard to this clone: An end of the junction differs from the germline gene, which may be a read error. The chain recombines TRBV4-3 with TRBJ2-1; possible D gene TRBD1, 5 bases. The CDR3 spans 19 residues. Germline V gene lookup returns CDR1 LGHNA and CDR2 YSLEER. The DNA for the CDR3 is TGCGCCAGCAGCCAAGATCTAGGGGTGGGGTCGGCCTCCTCCAATGAGCAGTTCTTC. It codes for CASSQDLGVGSASSNEQFF.

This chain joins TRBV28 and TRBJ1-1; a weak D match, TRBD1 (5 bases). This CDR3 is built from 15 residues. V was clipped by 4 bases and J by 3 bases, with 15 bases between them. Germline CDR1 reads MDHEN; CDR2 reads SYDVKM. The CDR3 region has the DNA TGTGCCAGCAGTTCCCAGGGTGGCTTGGACACTGAAGCTTTCTTT. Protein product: CASSSQGGLDTEAFF.

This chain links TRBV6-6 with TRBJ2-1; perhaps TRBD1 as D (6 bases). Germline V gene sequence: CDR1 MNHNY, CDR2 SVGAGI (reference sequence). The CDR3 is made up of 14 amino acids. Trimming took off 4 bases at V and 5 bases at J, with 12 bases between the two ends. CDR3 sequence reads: CASSWPSGDNEQFF. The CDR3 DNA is TGTGCCAGCAGTTGGCCATCAGGGGACAATGAGCAGTTCTTC.

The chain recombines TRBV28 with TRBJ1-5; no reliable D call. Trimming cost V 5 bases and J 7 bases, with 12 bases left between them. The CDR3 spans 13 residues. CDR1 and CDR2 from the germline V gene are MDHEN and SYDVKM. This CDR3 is CASSLNIRQPQHF. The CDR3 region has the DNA TGTGCCAGCAGTCTGAACATCAGGCAGCCCCAGCATTTT. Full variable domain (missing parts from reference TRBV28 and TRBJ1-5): DVKVTQSSRYLVKRTGEKVFLECVQDMDHENMFWYRQDPGLGLRLIYFSYDVKMKEKGDIPEGYSVSREKKERFSLILESASTNQTSMYLCASSLNIRQPQHFGDGTRLSIL.